This TCR beta chain was documented in a study of blood T cell repertoires in COVID-19. The V and J ends lost 0 bases and 4 bases, in that order; junction bases with no gene match: 6. Germline lookup yields CDR1 MNHEY and CDR2 SVGEGT. This CDR3 spans 17 amino acids. The method was immunoSEQ multiplex PCR; TCRdb's version includes in-frame clones alone and lacks a portion of them. The sample consists of approximately 170,000 clones, 80% to 90% of them appearing once. The chain joins TRBV6-2 or TRBV6-3 to TRBJ2-1; the match to TRBD2 covers 10 bases. The clonotype originates from a human donor in a cohort sampled during active COVID-19. Material for sequencing was peripheral blood. The CDR3 protein is CASSYSPSGGLYNEQFF. DNA of the CDR3: TGTGCCAGCAGTTACTCGCCTAGCGGGGGCCTATACAATGAGCAGTTCTTC.